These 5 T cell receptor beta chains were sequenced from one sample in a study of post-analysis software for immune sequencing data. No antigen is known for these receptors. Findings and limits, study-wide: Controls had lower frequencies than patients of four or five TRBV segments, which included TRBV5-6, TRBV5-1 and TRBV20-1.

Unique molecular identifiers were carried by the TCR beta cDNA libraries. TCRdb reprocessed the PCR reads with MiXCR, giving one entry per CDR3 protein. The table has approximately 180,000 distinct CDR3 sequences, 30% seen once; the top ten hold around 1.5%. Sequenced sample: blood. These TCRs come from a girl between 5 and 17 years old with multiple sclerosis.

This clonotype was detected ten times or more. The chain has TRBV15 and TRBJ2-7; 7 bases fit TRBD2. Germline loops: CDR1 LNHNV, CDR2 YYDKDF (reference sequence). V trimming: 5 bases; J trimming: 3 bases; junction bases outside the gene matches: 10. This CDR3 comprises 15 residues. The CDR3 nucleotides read TGTGCCACCAGCGGAGGCGGGGAGGGTTGCTACGAGCAGTACTTC. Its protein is CATSGGGEGCYEQYF.

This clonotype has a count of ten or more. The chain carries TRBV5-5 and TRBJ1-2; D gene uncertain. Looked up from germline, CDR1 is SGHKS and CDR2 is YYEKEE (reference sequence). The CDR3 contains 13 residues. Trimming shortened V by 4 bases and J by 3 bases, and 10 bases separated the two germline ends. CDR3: CASSLGLDYGYTF. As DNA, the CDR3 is TGTGCCAGCAGCCTGGGTCTCGACTATGGCTACACCTTC.

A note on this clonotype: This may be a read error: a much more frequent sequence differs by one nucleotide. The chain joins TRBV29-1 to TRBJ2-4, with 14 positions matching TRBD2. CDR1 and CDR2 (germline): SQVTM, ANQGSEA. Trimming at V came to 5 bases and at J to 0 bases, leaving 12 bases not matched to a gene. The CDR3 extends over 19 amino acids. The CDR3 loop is CSVLTGTSGSWGAKNIQYF. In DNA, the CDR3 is TGCAGCGTTCTGACGGGGACTAGCGGGAGTTGGGGAGCCAAAAACATTCAGTACTTC. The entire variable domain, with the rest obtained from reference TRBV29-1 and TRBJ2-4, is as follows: SAVISQKPSRDICQRGTSLTIQCQVDSQVTMMFWYRQQPGQSLTLIATANQGSEATYESGFVIDKFPISRPNLTFSTLTVSNMSPEDSSIYLCSVLTGTSGSWGAKNIQYFGAGTRLSVL.

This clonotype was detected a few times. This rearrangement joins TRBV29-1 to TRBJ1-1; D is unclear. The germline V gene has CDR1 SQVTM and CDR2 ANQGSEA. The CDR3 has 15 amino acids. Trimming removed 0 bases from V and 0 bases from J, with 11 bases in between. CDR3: CSVEEIGQMNTEAFF. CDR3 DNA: TGCAGCGTTGAAGAAATTGGTCAGATGAACACTGAAGCTTTCTTT.

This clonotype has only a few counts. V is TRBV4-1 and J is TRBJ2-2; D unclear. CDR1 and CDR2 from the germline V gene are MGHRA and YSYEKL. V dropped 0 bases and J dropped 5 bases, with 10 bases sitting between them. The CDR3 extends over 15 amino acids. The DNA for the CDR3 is TGCGCCAGCAGCCAAGACAGGCTTCGAACCGGGGAGCTGTTTTTT. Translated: CASSQDRLRTGELFF.